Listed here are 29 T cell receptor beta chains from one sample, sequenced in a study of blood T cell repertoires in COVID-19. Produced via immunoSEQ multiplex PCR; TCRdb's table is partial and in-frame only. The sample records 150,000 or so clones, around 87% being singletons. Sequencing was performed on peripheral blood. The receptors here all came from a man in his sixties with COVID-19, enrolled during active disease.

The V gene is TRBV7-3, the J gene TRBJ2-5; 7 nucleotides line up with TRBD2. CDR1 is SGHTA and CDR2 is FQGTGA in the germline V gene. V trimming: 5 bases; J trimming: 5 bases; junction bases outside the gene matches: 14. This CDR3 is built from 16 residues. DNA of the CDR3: TGTGCCAGCAGCCCGAATAGGGCGGGGGATTCGGAGACCCAGTACTTC. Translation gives CASSPNRAGDSETQYF.

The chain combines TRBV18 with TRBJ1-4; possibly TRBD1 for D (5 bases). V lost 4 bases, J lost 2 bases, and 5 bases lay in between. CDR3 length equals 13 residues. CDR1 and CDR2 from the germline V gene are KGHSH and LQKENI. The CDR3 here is CASSRQTNEKLFF. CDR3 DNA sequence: TGTGCCAGCTCACGACAGACTAATGAAAAACTGTTTTTT.

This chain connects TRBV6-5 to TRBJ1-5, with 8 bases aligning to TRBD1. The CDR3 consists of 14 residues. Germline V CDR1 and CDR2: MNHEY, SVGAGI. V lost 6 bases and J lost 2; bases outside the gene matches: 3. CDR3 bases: TGTGCCAGCAGAAAGGGACAGGGCAATCAGCCCCAGCATTTT. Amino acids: CASRKGQGNQPQHF.

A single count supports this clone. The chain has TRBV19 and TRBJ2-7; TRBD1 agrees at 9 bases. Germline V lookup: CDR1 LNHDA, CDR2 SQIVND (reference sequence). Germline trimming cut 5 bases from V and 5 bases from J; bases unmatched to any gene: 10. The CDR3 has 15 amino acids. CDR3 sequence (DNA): TGTGCCAGTAGTGCCCAGACAGGGGGAAATGACGAGCAGTACTTC. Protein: CASSAQTGGNDEQYF.

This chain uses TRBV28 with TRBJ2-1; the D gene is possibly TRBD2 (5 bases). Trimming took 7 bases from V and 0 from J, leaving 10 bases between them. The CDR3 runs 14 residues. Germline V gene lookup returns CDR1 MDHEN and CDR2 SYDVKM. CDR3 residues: CASITGSSYNEQFF. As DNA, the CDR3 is TGTGCCAGCATTACGGGGAGCTCCTACAATGAGCAGTTCTTC. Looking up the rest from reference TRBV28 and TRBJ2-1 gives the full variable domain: DVKVTQSSRYLVKRTGEKVFLECVQDMDHENMFWYRQDPGLGLRLIYFSYDVKMKEKGDIPEGYSVSREKKERFSLILESASTNQTSMYLCASITGSSYNEQFFGPGTRLTVL.

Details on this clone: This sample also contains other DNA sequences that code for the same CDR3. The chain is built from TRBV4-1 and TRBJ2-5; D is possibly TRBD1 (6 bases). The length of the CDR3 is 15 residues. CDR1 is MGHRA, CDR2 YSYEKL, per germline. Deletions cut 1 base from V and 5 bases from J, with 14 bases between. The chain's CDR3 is CASSQGQVQGETQYF. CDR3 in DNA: TGCGCCAGCAGCCAAGGACAGGTTCAGGGGGAGACCCAGTACTTC.

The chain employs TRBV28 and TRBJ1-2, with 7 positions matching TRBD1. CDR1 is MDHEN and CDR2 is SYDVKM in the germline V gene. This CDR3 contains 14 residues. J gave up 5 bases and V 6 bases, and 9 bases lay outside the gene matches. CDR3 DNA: TGTGCCAGCAGCCGACAGGGAACCCATTATGGCTACACCTTC. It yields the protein CASSRQGTHYGYTF.

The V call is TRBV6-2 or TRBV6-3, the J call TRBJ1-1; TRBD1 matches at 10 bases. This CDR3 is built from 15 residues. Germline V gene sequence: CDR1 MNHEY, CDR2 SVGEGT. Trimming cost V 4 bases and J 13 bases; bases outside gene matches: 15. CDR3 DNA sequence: TGTGCCAGCAGTTCCGCCGGGACAGGGGCCCCCCACGGTTTCTTT. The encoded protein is CASSSAGTGAPHGFF.

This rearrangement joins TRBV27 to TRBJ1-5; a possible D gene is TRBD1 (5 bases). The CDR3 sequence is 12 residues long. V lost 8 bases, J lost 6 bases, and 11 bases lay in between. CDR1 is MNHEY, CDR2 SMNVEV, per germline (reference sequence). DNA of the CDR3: TGTGCCAGCGGGGGGTCTGGTCAGCCCCAGCATTTT. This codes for CASGGSGQPQHF.

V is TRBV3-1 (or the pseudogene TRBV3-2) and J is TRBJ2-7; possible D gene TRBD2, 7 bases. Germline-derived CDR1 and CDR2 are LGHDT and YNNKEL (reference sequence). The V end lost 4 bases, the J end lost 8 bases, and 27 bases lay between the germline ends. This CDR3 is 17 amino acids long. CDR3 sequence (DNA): TGTGCCAGCAGCCCCTGGGGGGGAGCAGGACAGTACGCGAAGCAGTACTTC. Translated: CASSPWGGAGQYAKQYF.

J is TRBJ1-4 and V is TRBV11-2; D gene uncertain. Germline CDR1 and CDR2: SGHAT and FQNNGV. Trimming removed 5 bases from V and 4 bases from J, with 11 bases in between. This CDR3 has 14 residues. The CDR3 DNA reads TGTGCCAGCAGCCCTGACGGGTATAATGAAAAACTGTTTTTT. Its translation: CASSPDGYNEKLFF. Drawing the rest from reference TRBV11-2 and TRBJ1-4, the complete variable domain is EAGVAQSPRYKIIEKRQSVAFWCNPISGHATLYWYQQILGQGPKLLIQFQNNGVVDDSQLPKDRFSAERLKGVDSTLKIQPAKLEDSAVYLCASSPDGYNEKLFFGSGTQLSVL.

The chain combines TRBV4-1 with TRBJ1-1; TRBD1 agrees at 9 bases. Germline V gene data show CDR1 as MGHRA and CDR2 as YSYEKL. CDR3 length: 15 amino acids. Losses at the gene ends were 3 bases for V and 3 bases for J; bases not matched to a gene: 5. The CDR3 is CASSQGQGADTEAFF. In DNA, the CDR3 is TGCGCCAGCAGCCAGGGACAGGGTGCGGACACTGAAGCTTTCTTT.

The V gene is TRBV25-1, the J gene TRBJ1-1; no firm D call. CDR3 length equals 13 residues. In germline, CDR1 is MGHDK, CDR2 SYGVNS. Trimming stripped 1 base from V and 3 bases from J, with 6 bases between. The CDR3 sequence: CASSELSYTEAFF. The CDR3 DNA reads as TGTGCCAGCAGTGAATTATCGTACACTGAAGCTTTCTTT.

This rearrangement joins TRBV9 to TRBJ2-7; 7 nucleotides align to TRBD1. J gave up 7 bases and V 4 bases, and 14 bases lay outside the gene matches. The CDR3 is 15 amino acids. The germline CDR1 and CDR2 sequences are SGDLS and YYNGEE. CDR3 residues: CASSPAGGPLGEQYF. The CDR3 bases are TGTGCCAGCAGCCCAGCAGGGGGACCGCTGGGGGAGCAGTACTTC.

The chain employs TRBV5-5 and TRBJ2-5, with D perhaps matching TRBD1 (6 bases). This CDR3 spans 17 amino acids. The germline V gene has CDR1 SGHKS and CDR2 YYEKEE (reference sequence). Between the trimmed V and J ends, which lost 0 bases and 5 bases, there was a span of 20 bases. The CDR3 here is CASSLALGRGFGETQYF. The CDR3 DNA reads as TGTGCCAGCAGCTTGGCGTTGGGCAGGGGATTCGGGGAGACCCAGTACTTC.

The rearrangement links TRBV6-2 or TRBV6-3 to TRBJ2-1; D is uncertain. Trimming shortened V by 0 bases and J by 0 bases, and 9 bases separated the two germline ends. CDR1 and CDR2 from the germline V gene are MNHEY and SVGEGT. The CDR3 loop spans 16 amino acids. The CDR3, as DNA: TGTGCCAGCAGTTACTCACGGCGGAGCTCCTACAATGAGCAGTTCTTC. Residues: CASSYSRRSSYNEQFF.

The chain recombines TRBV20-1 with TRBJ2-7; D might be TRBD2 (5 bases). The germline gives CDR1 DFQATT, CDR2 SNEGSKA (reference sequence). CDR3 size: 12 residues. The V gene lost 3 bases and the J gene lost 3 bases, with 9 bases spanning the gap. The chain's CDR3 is CSASTGNYEQYF. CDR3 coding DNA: TGCAGTGCTAGTACGGGGAACTACGAGCAGTACTTC.

The CDR3 sequence is CASSSDRGLNTEAFF. DNA of the CDR3: TGTGCCAGCAGCTCCGACAGGGGGCTGAACACTGAAGCTTTCTTT. The chain joins TRBV7-2 to TRBJ1-1; the match to TRBD1 covers 10 bases. Germline V gene sequence: CDR1 SGHTA, CDR2 FQGNSA. This CDR3 spans 15 amino acids. The trim removed 4 bases at V and 0 bases at J, leaving 2 bases unmatched.

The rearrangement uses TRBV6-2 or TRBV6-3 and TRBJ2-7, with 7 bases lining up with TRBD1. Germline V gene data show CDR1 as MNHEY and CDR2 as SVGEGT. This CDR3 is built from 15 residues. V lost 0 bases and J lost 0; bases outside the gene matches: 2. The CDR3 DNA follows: TGTGCCAGCAGTTACTCGCAGGGGGTCTCCTACGAGCAGTACTTC. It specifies CASSYSQGVSYEQYF.

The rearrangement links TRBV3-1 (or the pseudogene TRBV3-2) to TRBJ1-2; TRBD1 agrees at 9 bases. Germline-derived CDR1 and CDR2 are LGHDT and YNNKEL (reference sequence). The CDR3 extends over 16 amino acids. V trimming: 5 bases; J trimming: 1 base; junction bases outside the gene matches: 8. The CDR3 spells CASSFNGQGRNYGYTF. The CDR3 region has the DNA TGTGCCAGCAGCTTCAACGGACAGGGGCGTAACTATGGCTACACCTTC.

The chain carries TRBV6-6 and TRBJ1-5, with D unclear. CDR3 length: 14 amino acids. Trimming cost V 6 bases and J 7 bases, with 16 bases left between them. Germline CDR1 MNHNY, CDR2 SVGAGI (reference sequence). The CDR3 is CASRGGRTGQPQHF. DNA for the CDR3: TGTGCCAGCAGGGGAGGTAGGACTGGACAGCCCCAGCATTTT.

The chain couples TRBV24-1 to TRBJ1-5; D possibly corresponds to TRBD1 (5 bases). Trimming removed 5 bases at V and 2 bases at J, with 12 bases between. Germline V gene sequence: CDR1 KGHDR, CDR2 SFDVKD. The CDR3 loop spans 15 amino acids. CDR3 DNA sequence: TGTGCCACCAGTGGAGGGGAGGCGGGCAATCAGCCCCAGCATTTT. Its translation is CATSGGEAGNQPQHF.

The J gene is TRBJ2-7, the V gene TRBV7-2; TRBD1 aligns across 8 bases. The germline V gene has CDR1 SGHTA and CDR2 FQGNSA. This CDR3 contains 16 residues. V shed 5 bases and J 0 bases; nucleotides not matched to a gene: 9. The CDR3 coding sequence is TGTGCCAGCAGCCCACAAGGACAGGGTATCTCCTACGAGCAGTACTTC. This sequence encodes CASSPQGQGISYEQYF. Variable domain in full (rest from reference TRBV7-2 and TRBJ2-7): GAGVSQSPSNKVTEKGKDVELRCDPISGHTALYWYRQSLGQGLEFLIYFQGNSAPDKSGLPSDRFSAERTGGSVSTLTIQRTQQEDSAVYLCASSPQGQGISYEQYFGPGTRLTVT.

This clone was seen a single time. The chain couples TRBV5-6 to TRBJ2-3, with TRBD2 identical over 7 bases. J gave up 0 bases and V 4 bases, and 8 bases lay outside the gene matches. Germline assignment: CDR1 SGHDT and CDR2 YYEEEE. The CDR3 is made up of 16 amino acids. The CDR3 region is CASSDAGESSTDTQYF. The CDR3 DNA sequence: TGTGCCAGCAGCGACGCGGGGGAGTCTAGCACAGATACGCAGTATTTT.

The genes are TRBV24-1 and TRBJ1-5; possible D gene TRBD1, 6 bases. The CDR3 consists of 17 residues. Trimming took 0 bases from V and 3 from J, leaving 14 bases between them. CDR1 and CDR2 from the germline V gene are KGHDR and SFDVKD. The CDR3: CATSDLLTGWDNQPQHF. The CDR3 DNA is TGTGCCACCAGTGATTTGCTCACAGGGTGGGACAATCAGCCCCAGCATTTT.

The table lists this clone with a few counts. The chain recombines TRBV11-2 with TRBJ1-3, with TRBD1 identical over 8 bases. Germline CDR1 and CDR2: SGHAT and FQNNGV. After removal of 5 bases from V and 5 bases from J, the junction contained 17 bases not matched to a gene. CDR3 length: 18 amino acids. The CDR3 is CASSPQTRTGNYRNTIYF. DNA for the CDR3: TGTGCCAGCAGCCCGCAAACCCGGACAGGGAACTACAGAAACACCATATATTTT.

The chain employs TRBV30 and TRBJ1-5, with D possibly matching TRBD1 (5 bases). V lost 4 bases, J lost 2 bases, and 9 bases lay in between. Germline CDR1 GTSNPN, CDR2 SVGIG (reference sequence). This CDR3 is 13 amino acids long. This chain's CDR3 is CAWTGGGNQPQHF. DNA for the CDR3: TGTGCCTGGACGGGGGGGGGCAATCAGCCCCAGCATTTT.

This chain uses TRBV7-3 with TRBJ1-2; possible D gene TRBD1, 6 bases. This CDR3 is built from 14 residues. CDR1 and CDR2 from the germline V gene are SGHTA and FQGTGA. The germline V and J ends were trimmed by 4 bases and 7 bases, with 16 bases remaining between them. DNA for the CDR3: TGTGCCAGCAGCTCTGACAGGACCCTGGTTGGCTACACCTTC. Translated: CASSSDRTLVGYTF.

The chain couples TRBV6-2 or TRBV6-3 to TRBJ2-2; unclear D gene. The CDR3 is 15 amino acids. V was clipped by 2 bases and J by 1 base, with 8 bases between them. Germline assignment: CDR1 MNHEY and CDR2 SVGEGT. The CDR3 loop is CASSYGQVNTGELFF. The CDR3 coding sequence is TGTGCCAGCAGTTACGGCCAGGTGAACACCGGGGAGCTGTTTTTT.